Sequencing of this TCR beta chain was carried out in a study of blood T cell repertoires in COVID-19. On the study more broadly: PBMCs, B-cell-depleted T cells, or T cells provided the cDNA or gDNA that made up the material.

Ages ranged from about 18 to 90 years, with residence in 24 US areas. Clinical histories supplied by participants themselves formed the basis of cohort assignment. The V gene lost 8 bases and the J gene lost 1 base, with 16 bases spanning the gap. CDR1 and CDR2 from the germline V gene are SNHLY and FYNNEI. CDR3 length: 15 amino acids. Generated by immunoSEQ multiplex PCR, the TCRdb table keeps only in-frame clones and is missing some. The sample holds about 230,000 clones, around 80% seen once. The source is a man aged 60 to 75 who had recovered from COVID-19. Sequenced sample: PBMCs or T cells enriched from blood (not recorded which). This rearrangement joins TRBV2 to TRBJ2-3; tentatively, D is TRBD2 (5 bases). The CDR3 DNA is TGTGCCAGCTCCTTGGGAGTGGTAGGCACAGATACGCAGTATTTT. This sequence encodes CASSLGVVGTDTQYF.